The clone carrying this T cell receptor beta chain has more than one count but fewer than ten. These data come from a study of T cells in Graves' hyperthyroidism and ophthalmopathy. The study left out patients who had uncontrolled infection, other autoimmune disease, pregnancy or lactation. The CDR3 covers 16 residues. Trimming removed 5 bases from V and 7 bases from J, with 23 bases in between. Germline V gene sequence: CDR1 SGHVS, CDR2 FQNEAQ. TCR beta CDR3 regions were amplified from RNA transcripts. With the HTBI primer set, the TCR CDR3 went through a first round of RT-PCR. MiXCR was run by TCRdb on the multiplex PCR reads, yielding one entry per CDR3 protein. Of 300,000 to 450,000 distinct CDR3 sequences listed, around 14% are singletons.

Specimen: blood. The sequence came from a woman between 55 and 75 years old with Graves' hyperthyroidism. The V and J genes are TRBV7-8 and TRBJ2-5, with D perhaps being TRBD1 or TRBD2 (5 bases each). The CDR3 coding sequence is TGTGCCAGCAGCCAGAGAGTGGGACCGGCTGCATCGACCCAGTACTTC. Encoded protein: CASSQRVGPAASTQYF.